Below are 22 T cell receptor beta chains sequenced from a single sample in a study of blood T cell repertoires in COVID-19 (dated by TCRdb to between 2020 and 2021). Receptor amplification or capture employed the immunoSEQ multiplex PCR assay. Here the immuneACCESS table is served through TCRdb, limited to in-frame sequences with V and J called. Missing clones are a known gap in these copies; in checked studies unresolved V genes cover under half, and the rest lacks a known reason. The sample includes about 69,000 clones, with 90% observed a single time. The top ten constitute approximately 5.8% of the sample. Sequencing was done on a sample of peripheral blood. The source is a man aged 45-65 years with acute or convalescent COVID-19.

V gene TRBV7-2 combines with J gene TRBJ2-7; 7 bases fit TRBD2. In germline, CDR1 is SGHTA, CDR2 FQGNSA. V was pared by 8 bases and J by 4 bases, with 11 bases of the junction left unmatched. The CDR3 totals 14 residues. This CDR3 is CASRLGGSGYEQYF. The CDR3 DNA sequence: TGTGCCAGCCGCCTGGGCGGGAGCGGTTACGAGCAGTACTTC.

V usage is TRBV20-1 and J usage is TRBJ2-7; TRBD2 might be the D (6 bases). V dropped 3 bases and J dropped 3 bases, with 15 bases sitting between them. This CDR3 spans 14 amino acids. In germline, CDR1 is DFQATT, CDR2 SNEGSKA (reference sequence). Here the CDR3 DNA reads TGCAGTGCTAGTGGGCTAGCGCCTAGCTACGAGCAGTACTTC. It encodes CSASGLAPSYEQYF.

The V call is TRBV7-8, the J call TRBJ2-1; no clear D. V was pared by 1 base and J by 5 bases, with 6 bases between. The CDR3 totals 13 residues. Germline CDR1 and CDR2: SGHVS and FQNEAQ. DNA for the CDR3: TGTGCCAGCAGCTTAGGCCTAAACAATGAGCAGTTCTTC. It yields the protein CASSLGLNNEQFF.

The V call is TRBV11-2, the J call TRBJ1-3, with D perhaps TRBD1 (6 bases). Trimming left V 3 bases short and J 0 bases short, with 9 bases between. Germline lookup yields CDR1 SGHAT and CDR2 FQNNGV. The CDR3 has 15 amino acids. The CDR3 sequence: CASSFTGRSGNTIYF. The CDR3 DNA reads TGTGCCAGCAGCTTTACAGGGCGCTCTGGAAACACCATATATTTT.

The chain employs TRBV12-3 or TRBV12-4 and TRBJ1-1; 12 bases map to TRBD1. This CDR3 spans 13 amino acids. Trimming cost V 5 bases and J 10 bases; bases outside gene matches: 5. CDR3 sequence (DNA): TGTGCCAGCAGTGGGGACAGGGGGCCTCGAGCTTTCTTT. Translation: CASSGDRGPRAFF.

The chain employs TRBV14 and TRBJ1-4; tentatively, D is TRBD1 (6 bases). The CDR3 runs to 13 residues. Germline loops: CDR1 SGHDN, CDR2 FVKESK. V dropped 3 bases and J dropped 7 bases, with 9 bases sitting between them. CDR3 protein: CASSQGAGEKLFF. The CDR3 bases are TGTGCCAGCAGCCAGGGGGCGGGTGAAAAACTGTTTTTT.

This rearrangement joins TRBV6-5 to TRBJ1-2; D gene unclear. V shed 2 bases and J shed 8 bases, with 18 bases lying between them. CDR3 length: 15 amino acids. Germline CDR1 and CDR2: MNHEY and SVGAGI. The DNA of the CDR3 is TGTGCCAGCAGTTACGGTGGAGGGAGGGTGGGCGGCTACACCTTC. Translated, it gives CASSYGGGRVGGYTF.

CDR3 in amino acids: CASSYKQGSSTDTQYF. In DNA form, the CDR3 reads TGTGCCAGCAGCTATAAACAGGGGTCTAGCACAGATACGCAGTATTTT. This chain links TRBV7-8 with TRBJ2-3; 7 nucleotides line up with TRBD1. The CDR3 is 16 residues long. Germline lookup yields CDR1 SGHVS and CDR2 FQNEAQ. V was pared by 4 bases and J by 0 bases, with 7 bases of the junction left unmatched.

The rearrangement links TRBV5-1 to TRBJ1-1; D is undetermined. The germline CDR1 and CDR2 sequences are SGHRS and YFSETQ. V was shortened by 4 bases and J by 4 bases, with 14 bases between the two germline ends. This CDR3 contains 14 residues. As DNA, the CDR3 is TGCGCCAGCAGCACCCAACCGGGAATCACTGAAGCTTTCTTT. This codes for CASSTQPGITEAFF.

The chain employs TRBV6-6 and TRBJ1-1, with unresolved D. CDR1 is MNHNY and CDR2 is SVGAGI in the germline V gene (reference sequence). This CDR3 contains 15 residues. Trimming took 3 bases from V and 1 from J, leaving 12 bases between them. CDR3 DNA: TGTGCCAGCAGTTATACGGGGAGTGGGAACACTGAAGCTTTCTTT. It yields the protein CASSYTGSGNTEAFF.

This chain uses TRBV28 with TRBJ1-1; D might be TRBD1 (5 bases). Between the trimmed V and J ends, which lost 6 bases and 5 bases, there was a span of 22 bases. There are 16 residues in the CDR3. The germline V gene has CDR1 MDHEN and CDR2 SYDVKM. The CDR3 DNA is TGTGCCAGCAGACCTCGGCGGACACCAATCAATACTGAAGCTTTCTTT. It codes for CASRPRRTPINTEAFF.

The rearrangement links TRBV19 to TRBJ2-1; 7 bases are shared with TRBD1. V lost 2 bases and J lost 7; bases outside the gene matches: 11. The CDR3 extends over 16 amino acids. Germline V gene sequence: CDR1 LNHDA, CDR2 SQIVND (reference sequence). The CDR3 coding sequence is TGTGCCAGTAGTATAACCGGGACAGTAACGTTTAATGAGCAGTTCTTC. Its translation: CASSITGTVTFNEQFF.

The chain employs TRBV7-2 and TRBJ1-1; a weak D match, TRBD1 (6 bases). The CDR3 length is 14 residues. Germline V gene lookup returns CDR1 SGHTA and CDR2 FQGNSA. Deletions cut 2 bases from V and 5 bases from J, with 12 bases between. CDR3 sequence: CASSLLQGNTEAFF. For the CDR3, the DNA is TGTGCCAGCAGCTTATTACAGGGAAATACTGAAGCTTTCTTT. Complete variable domain (other parts from reference TRBV7-2 and TRBJ1-1): GAGVSQSPSNKVTEKGKDVELRCDPISGHTALYWYRQSLGQGLEFLIYFQGNSAPDKSGLPSDRFSAERTGGSVSTLTIQRTQQEDSAVYLCASSLLQGNTEAFFGQGTRLTVV.

This clone appeared a few times. The chain combines TRBV6-6 with TRBJ1-5; D might be TRBD1 (5 bases). CDR3 length equals 13 residues. V lost 6 bases, J lost 9 bases, and 15 bases lay in between. Germline V gene lookup returns CDR1 MNHNY and CDR2 SVGAGI (reference sequence). CDR3 DNA: TGTGCCAGCAGCCAGGGTGTCACCCGGCCCCAGCATTTT. Translated, it gives CASSQGVTRPQHF.

In its sample, this clone was seen once. This rearrangement joins TRBV4-3 to TRBJ2-7; D perhaps matches TRBD1 (6 bases). The CDR3 spans 15 residues. V lost 1 base, J lost 2 bases, and 12 bases lay in between. Germline loops: CDR1 LGHNA, CDR2 YSLEER. CDR3 DNA sequence: TGCGCCAGCAGCCAAGGCGAGGGGGTGGCCTACGAGCAGTACTTC. The encoded protein is CASSQGEGVAYEQYF.

J is TRBJ2-1 and V is TRBV19; no firm D call. V lost 6 bases and J 7 bases, leaving 13 bases between the germline ends. This CDR3 comprises 13 residues. Germline CDR1 and CDR2: LNHDA and SQIVND (reference sequence). CDR3 sequence reads: CASRATSRNEQFF. For the CDR3, the DNA is TGTGCCAGTAGAGCCACTTCGCGGAATGAGCAGTTCTTC.

This clone was picked up one time. This rearrangement joins TRBV23-1 to TRBJ2-2; the D is unclear. TRBV23-1 is an ORF; its function is uncertain. CDR3 size: 15 residues. V was pared by 5 bases and J by 2 bases, with 12 bases between. In DNA form, the CDR3 reads TGCGCCAGCAGTAAAGTCCAGGTTAACACCGGGGAGCTGTTTTTT. As protein: CASSKVQVNTGELFF.

This rearrangement joins TRBV27 to TRBJ2-7; TRBD2 matches 8 bases. Per the germline V gene, CDR1 is MNHEY and CDR2 is SMNVEV (reference sequence). The CDR3 covers 16 residues. With 2 bases clipped from V and 4 bases from J, the junction kept 10 bases outside the gene matches. CDR3 DNA: TGTGCCAGCAGTTTAGCAGTGGGGAGCGGGAGTTACGAGCAGTACTTC. Its protein product is CASSLAVGSGSYEQYF.

The chain carries TRBV15 and TRBJ2-3; 11 bases fit TRBD1. The V gene end was trimmed by 5 bases and the J gene end by 7 bases; junction bases not matched to a gene: 11. This CDR3 region has 16 residues. Germline CDR1 reads LNHNV; CDR2 reads YYDKDF (reference sequence). CDR3 sequence reads: CATSYSRDRGWNTQYF. Written as DNA, the CDR3 is TGTGCCACCAGCTATTCGCGGGACAGGGGGTGGAATACGCAGTATTTT.

The chain couples TRBV5-1 to TRBJ2-1, with 12 bases aligning to TRBD2. CDR3 length equals 16 residues. The V gene end was trimmed by 0 bases and the J gene end by 8 bases; junction bases not matched to a gene: 6. The germline CDR1 and CDR2 sequences are SGHRS and YFSETQ. CDR3 bases: TGCGCCAGCAGCTTGGCCCGACTAGCGGGAGTGGATGAGCAGTTCTTC. Amino acids: CASSLARLAGVDEQFF.

The chain couples TRBV9 to TRBJ2-1; TRBD2 matches at 11 bases. Germline CDR1 reads SGDLS; CDR2 reads YYNGEE. Losses at the gene ends were 4 bases for V and 4 bases for J; bases not matched to a gene: 16. The CDR3 loop spans 19 amino acids. As DNA, the CDR3 is TGTGCCAGCAGCCAATCGCGATCTAGCGGGAGGCCGGAGTACAATGAGCAGTTCTTC. It specifies CASSQSRSSGRPEYNEQFF. Combining the CDR3 with reference TRBV9 and TRBJ2-1 gives the whole variable domain DSGVTQTPKHLITATGQRVTLRCSPRSGDLSVYWYQQSLDQGLQFLIQYYNGEERAKGNILERFSAQQFPDLHSELNLSSLELGDSALYFCASSQSRSSGRPEYNEQFFGPGTRLTVL.

The V call is TRBV4-1, the J call TRBJ1-2; the match to TRBD1 covers 7 bases. The CDR3 totals 17 residues. Germline values: CDR1 MGHRA, CDR2 YSYEKL. Trimming took 0 bases from V and 4 from J; bases not matched to a gene: 11. The CDR3 sequence: CASSQDLATGLAYGYTF. For the CDR3, the DNA is TGCGCCAGCAGCCAAGACCTGGCGACAGGGCTCGCCTATGGCTACACCTTC.